A single sample gave rise to the 15 T cell receptor beta chains below, sequenced in a study of graft-versus-host responses after intestinal transplantation. No antigen has been identified for these receptors. The method was immunoSEQ multiplex PCR; TCRdb's version includes in-frame clones alone and lacks a portion of them. The sample lists more than 60,000 clones; around 91% were seen once. The input for sequencing was unstimulated CD8+ T cells sorted from spleen or lymph node cells, taken before intestinal transplant. The receptors shown here come from a human donor who received an intestinal transplant.

The chain is built from TRBV7-9 and TRBJ2-1; 9 nucleotides match TRBD2. With 1 base clipped from V and 8 bases from J, the junction kept 9 bases outside the gene matches. Germline V gene data show CDR1 as SEHNR and CDR2 as FQNEAQ (reference sequence). The CDR3 spans 16 residues. The CDR3 region has the DNA TGTGCCAGCAGCTTAGAAGTGGCGGGGGGGCGTGATGAGCAGTTCTTC. Translation gives CASSLEVAGGRDEQFF.

The V call is TRBV13, the J call TRBJ1-6; D remains ambiguous. Germline CDR1 PRHDT, CDR2 FYEKMQ (reference sequence). This CDR3 is 13 amino acids long. V lost 2 bases, J lost 9 bases, and 8 bases lay in between. The CDR3 loop reads CASSLLGFSPLHF. CDR3 DNA sequence: TGTGCCAGCAGCTTACTCGGGTTTTCACCCCTCCACTTT.

The DNA of the CDR3 is TGCAGTGCTGGCCAGGGGGAAGAGCAGTACTTC. It specifies CSAGQGEEQYF. The rearrangement joins TRBV20-1 to TRBJ2-7, with 7 positions matching TRBD1. Germline loops: CDR1 DFQATT, CDR2 SNEGSKA (reference sequence). The J segment lost 7 bases and the V segment lost 5 bases, leaving 5 bases of the junction unmatched. CDR3 size: 11 residues.

The chain joins TRBV6-5 to TRBJ2-1; perhaps TRBD2 as D (5 bases). Trimming stripped 0 bases from V and 5 bases from J, with 5 bases between. Looked up from germline, CDR1 is MNHEY and CDR2 is SVGAGI. CDR3 length: 13 amino acids. The CDR3 is CASSYSRDNEQFF. CDR3 sequence (DNA): TGTGCCAGCAGTTACTCGAGGGACAATGAGCAGTTCTTC.

This chain joins TRBV29-1 and TRBJ2-1, with 12 positions matching TRBD2. V lost 7 bases to trimming and J lost 6 bases; unmatched junction nucleotides: 7. CDR1 is SQVTM and CDR2 is ANQGSEA in the germline V gene. The CDR3 runs 14 residues. CDR3 sequence: CSARLAGALNEQFF. The DNA of the CDR3 is TGCAGCGCACGACTAGCGGGGGCCCTCAATGAGCAGTTCTTC.

The chain uses TRBV10-2 and TRBJ2-7; 7 bases fit TRBD2. V lost 3 bases to trimming and J lost 0 bases; unmatched junction nucleotides: 5. CDR1 is WSHSY, CDR2 SAAADI, per germline. The CDR3 extends over 15 amino acids. The DNA for the CDR3 is TGCGCCAGCAGTGAAAGCGGGGCCCTCTCCTACGAGCAGTACTTC. Protein sequence: CASSESGALSYEQYF.

The V gene is TRBV5-4, the J gene TRBJ2-1; TRBD2 agrees at 10 bases. This CDR3 region has 13 residues. V lost 3 bases to trimming and J lost 10 bases; unmatched junction nucleotides: 4. Looked up from germline, CDR1 is SGHNT and CDR2 is YYREEE (reference sequence). The CDR3 DNA reads TGTGCCAGCAGCTCGGCGACTAGCGGGGAGCAGTTCTTC. Protein: CASSSATSGEQFF.

A single count supports this clone. This chain links TRBV4-1 with TRBJ2-1, with a tentative D call TRBD1 (6 bases). The CDR3 sequence is 12 residues long. Trimming took 9 bases from V and 7 from J, leaving 13 bases between them. CDR1 and CDR2 from the germline V gene are MGHRA and YSYEKL. The CDR3 DNA reads as TGCGCCAGTACAGGGACGGGGAATGAGCAGTTCTTC. This sequence encodes CASTGTGNEQFF.

J is TRBJ2-1 and V is TRBV9, with 7 nucleotides matching TRBD2. CDR3 length: 14 amino acids. Germline loops: CDR1 SGDLS, CDR2 YYNGEE. V shed 3 bases, J shed 6 bases, and the junction held 6 bases outside the gene matches. CDR3 amino acids: CASSAGGLSNEQFF. CDR3 bases: TGTGCCAGCAGCGCGGGGGGTCTTAGCAATGAGCAGTTCTTC.

This rearrangement joins TRBV5-5 to TRBJ1-2, with TRBD1 matching over 7 bases. V dropped 4 bases and J dropped 5; count of bases not matched to a gene: 14. The CDR3 is 16 residues long. CDR1 and CDR2 from the germline V gene are SGHKS and YYEKEE (reference sequence). CDR3 in DNA: TGTGCCAGCAGCGGGACAGATTTTGGGGTTTGGTATGGCTACACCTTC. This codes for CASSGTDFGVWYGYTF.

This clone was recorded only once. The chain carries TRBV11-2 and TRBJ2-5; a possible D gene is TRBD1 (5 bases). Trimming took 3 bases from V and 0 from J, leaving 20 bases between them. The germline gives CDR1 SGHAT, CDR2 FQNNGV. The CDR3 extends over 18 amino acids. The CDR3 region is CASSFGYRLDAYQETQYF. The CDR3 coding sequence is TGTGCCAGCAGCTTCGGGTACAGGCTCGACGCGTACCAAGAGACCCAGTACTTC.

The chain is built from TRBV23-1 and TRBJ1-3; D is unresolved. TRBV23-1 has ORF status, its function being uncertain. The CDR3 is 12 residues long. Trimming stripped 9 bases from V and 0 bases from J, with 6 bases between. The chain's CDR3 is CARADSGNTIYF. The DNA of the CDR3 is TGCGCCAGGGCGGACTCTGGAAACACCATATATTTT.

The V and J genes are TRBV5-6 and TRBJ2-7, with TRBD1 identical over 8 bases. This CDR3 contains 14 residues. The germline V gene encodes CDR1 SGHDT and CDR2 YYEEEE. V was clipped by 0 bases and J by 6 bases; unmatched bases: 5. The CDR3 DNA reads as TGTGCCAGCAGCTTGGGGACAGGGCACTTCGAGCAGTACTTC. Protein sequence: CASSLGTGHFEQYF. The whole variable domain, filled in from reference TRBV5-6 and TRBJ2-7, reads DAGVTQSPTHLIKTRGQQVTLRCSPKSGHDTVSWYQQALGQGPQFIFQYYEEEERQRGNFPDRFSGHQFPNYSSELNVNALLLGDSALYLCASSLGTGHFEQYFGPGTRLTVT.

The chain uses TRBV5-1 and TRBJ2-1, with TRBD2 matching 16 bases. Trimming took 4 bases from V and 9 from J; bases not matched to a gene: 4. There are 15 residues in the CDR3. Germline CDR1 and CDR2: SGHRS and YFSETQ. The CDR3 region has the DNA TGCGCCAGCAGCGGGACTAGCGGGGGGGCCGGTGAGCAGTTCTTC. This sequence encodes CASSGTSGGAGEQFF. The complete variable domain, with remaining parts taken from reference TRBV5-1 and TRBJ2-1, reads KAGVTQTPRYLIKTRGQQVTLSCSPISGHRSVSWYQQTPGQGLQFLFEYFSETQRNKGNFPGRFSGRQFSNSRSEMNVSTLELGDSALYLCASSGTSGGAGEQFFGPGTRLTVL.

The chain joins TRBV27 to TRBJ1-6; a possible D gene is TRBD1 (6 bases). Trimming shortened V by 5 bases and J by 9 bases, and 14 bases separated the two germline ends. The CDR3 has 14 residues. Germline lookup yields CDR1 MNHEY and CDR2 SMNVEV (reference sequence). The CDR3, as DNA: TGTGCCAGCAGTACACACAGGGTTACTTCACCCCTCCACTTT. Its translation: CASSTHRVTSPLHF.